A selection of T cell receptor beta chains follows, all from one sample in a study of CD8 T cells in Susac syndrome. MiXCR, applied by TCRdb to the immunoSEQ multiplex PCR reads, yields one record per CDR3 protein. The table records 150,000 to 200,000 distinct CDR3 sequences, roughly 94% of them present only once. Sequenced sample: CD4+ T cells from PBMCs. The receptors come from a human donor with multiple sclerosis. Both conserved end residues are part of each CDR3. The order of the fields is V gene, D gene, J gene, CDR3 protein. The D gene is left open where the match is weak.

v_call: TRBV6-5
d_call: .
j_call: TRBJ2-1
cdr3_aa: CASNGNSNEQFF

v_call: TRBV19
d_call: .
j_call: TRBJ2-5
cdr3_aa: CASSTRYGETQYF

v_call: TRBV20-1
d_call: .
j_call: TRBJ1-2
cdr3_aa: CSARGTDYGYTF

v_call: TRBV12-3/TRBV12-4
d_call: .
j_call: TRBJ1-2
cdr3_aa: CASSLGGTSTGYTF

v_call: TRBV6-1
d_call: TRBD2
j_call: TRBJ2-3
cdr3_aa: CASSRTSGSDFADTQYF

v_call: TRBV29-1
d_call: .
j_call: TRBJ2-1
cdr3_aa: CSQRVGELNEQFF

v_call: TRBV20-1
d_call: .
j_call: TRBJ1-1
cdr3_aa: CSARGGAGNTEAFF

v_call: TRBV6-2/TRBV6-3
d_call: .
j_call: TRBJ2-1
cdr3_aa: CASSQSYGTYNEQFF

v_call: TRBV2
d_call: .
j_call: TRBJ1-1
cdr3_aa: CASSRSGAPRNTEAFF

v_call: TRBV7-9
d_call: .
j_call: TRBJ1-5
cdr3_aa: CASSFEGRYQPQHF

v_call: TRBV2
d_call: TRBD2
j_call: TRBJ2-3
cdr3_aa: CASSPREGRTDTQYF

v_call: TRBV18
d_call: TRBD2
j_call: TRBJ2-1
cdr3_aa: CASSPGGQGGNEQFF

v_call: TRBV10-3
d_call: .
j_call: TRBJ2-7
cdr3_aa: CAISDAGEQYF

v_call: TRBV9
d_call: .
j_call: TRBJ2-1
cdr3_aa: CASSRYAREQFF

v_call: TRBV6-5
d_call: TRBD2
j_call: TRBJ2-7
cdr3_aa: CASRLYPGLAAPYEQYF

v_call: TRBV29-1
d_call: TRBD1
j_call: TRBJ1-4
cdr3_aa: CSVSPSGRGGEKLFF

v_call: TRBV28
d_call: .
j_call: TRBJ2-4
cdr3_aa: CASSFGNIQYF

v_call: TRBV20-1
d_call: .
j_call: TRBJ2-7
cdr3_aa: CSAPGLPGEQYF

v_call: TRBV7-2
d_call: .
j_call: TRBJ2-3
cdr3_aa: CASSPDRTDTQYF

v_call: TRBV6-2/TRBV6-3
d_call: .
j_call: TRBJ2-7
cdr3_aa: CASSHRDANIAYEQYF

v_call: TRBV28
d_call: .
j_call: TRBJ2-6
cdr3_aa: CASSFGGTGANVLTF

v_call: TRBV2
d_call: .
j_call: TRBJ1-1
cdr3_aa: CASSELGGSLFAFF

v_call: TRBV5-5
d_call: .
j_call: TRBJ2-5
cdr3_aa: CASSLDGRGDETQYF

v_call: TRBV24-1
d_call: TRBD2
j_call: TRBJ2-3
cdr3_aa: CATSDASSGRGDTQYF

v_call: TRBV27
d_call: TRBD2
j_call: TRBJ2-1
cdr3_aa: CASMTSVSSYNEQFF

v_call: TRBV30
d_call: .
j_call: TRBJ1-5
cdr3_aa: CAWSTGHPRDQPQHF

v_call: TRBV28
d_call: .
j_call: TRBJ2-2
cdr3_aa: CASWQGNTGELFF

v_call: TRBV29-1
d_call: .
j_call: TRBJ2-5
cdr3_aa: CSVGVFGLAAGRTQYF

v_call: TRBV19
d_call: .
j_call: TRBJ2-7
cdr3_aa: CASSLGTFQYEQYF

v_call: TRBV7-2
d_call: .
j_call: TRBJ1-1
cdr3_aa: CASSVNAGLNTEAFF

v_call: TRBV6-5
d_call: .
j_call: TRBJ2-7
cdr3_aa: CASSYSTGPYEQYF

v_call: TRBV12-3/TRBV12-4
d_call: .
j_call: TRBJ2-2
cdr3_aa: CASSFAGSNTGELFF

v_call: TRBV25-1
d_call: .
j_call: TRBJ1-1
cdr3_aa: CASSEGYHGTLNTEAFF

v_call: TRBV7-9
d_call: TRBD2
j_call: TRBJ2-5
cdr3_aa: CASSLVPSGRGETQYF

v_call: TRBV20-1
d_call: .
j_call: TRBJ1-1
cdr3_aa: CSASYVGGIGEALF

v_call: TRBV19
d_call: TRBD1
j_call: TRBJ2-2
cdr3_aa: CATGNRGTTGELFF

v_call: TRBV7-9
d_call: .
j_call: TRBJ2-3
cdr3_aa: CASSSPPGSGNTDTQYF

v_call: TRBV27
d_call: TRBD1
j_call: TRBJ1-1
cdr3_aa: CASSGRQGLGTEAFF

v_call: TRBV5-4
d_call: .
j_call: TRBJ2-7
cdr3_aa: CASSLGGGSQGYEQYF

v_call: TRBV30
d_call: .
j_call: TRBJ1-1
cdr3_aa: CASQTGEAFF

v_call: TRBV10-2
d_call: .
j_call: TRBJ1-1
cdr3_aa: CASSESIRLRIRAFF